Shown below are 21 T cell receptor beta chains from a single sample sequenced in a study of T cell changes during pregnancy in multiple sclerosis. Libraries were prepared by immunoSEQ multiplex PCR; TCRdb keeps only in-frame clonotypes and omits some of them. The data show 79,000 or so clones, more than 80% seen once. Sample: CD4+ T cells from peripheral blood mononuclear cells, taken before pregnancy. The receptors derive from a female donor with multiple sclerosis, enrolled in a pregnancy study.

V gene TRBV28 combines with J gene TRBJ2-3; TRBD2 matches 11 bases. The germline CDR1 and CDR2 sequences are MDHEN and SYDVKM. The CDR3 consists of 16 residues. J lost 3 bases, V lost 6 bases, and 8 bases had no gene match. The DNA of the CDR3 is TGTGCCAGCAGGGGTAGCGGGAGGGCCGGAACAGATACGCAGTATTTT. Translating it yields CASRGSGRAGTDTQYF.

The chain joins TRBV6-5 to TRBJ2-1, with D perhaps TRBD1 (6 bases). The CDR3 length is 15 residues. The germline V gene encodes CDR1 MNHEY and CDR2 SVGAGI. The V end lost 2 bases, the J end lost 8 bases, and 16 bases lay between the germline ends. The CDR3 region has the DNA TGTGCCAGCAGTTACGGGCTCCTTGGGGGCGATGAGCAGTTCTTC. Translated, it gives CASSYGLLGGDEQFF.

The chain joins TRBV7-9 to TRBJ1-4; D possibly corresponds to TRBD1 (6 bases). This CDR3 contains 15 residues. V was pared by 5 bases and J by 8 bases, with 18 bases between. In germline, CDR1 is SEHNR, CDR2 FQNEAQ (reference sequence). In DNA form, the CDR3 reads TGTGCCAGCAGCCCCGGGCAGGGGATACGGGAAAAACTGTTTTTT. Amino acid sequence: CASSPGQGIREKLFF. Full variable domain (outside the CDR3, taken from reference TRBV7-9 and TRBJ1-4): DTGVSQNPRHKITKRGQNVTFRCDPISEHNRLYWYRQTLGQGPEFLTYFQNEAQLEKSRLLSDRFSAERPKGSFSTLEIQRTEQGDSAMYLCASSPGQGIREKLFFGSGTQLSVL.

The rearrangement links TRBV18 to TRBJ2-5; TRBD1 matches 8 bases. V shed 6 bases and J 0 bases; nucleotides not matched to a gene: 6. CDR1 is KGHSH, CDR2 LQKENI, per germline. This CDR3 has 15 residues. The CDR3 coding sequence is TGTGCCAGCTCTTCCAGGGGGCGCTACCAAGAGACCCAGTACTTC. This codes for CASSSRGRYQETQYF. Supplemented by reference TRBV18 and TRBJ2-5, the full variable domain reads NAGVMQNPRHLVRRRGQEARLRCSPMKGHSHVYWYRQLPEEGLKFMVYLQKENIIDESGMPKERFSAEFPKEGPSILRIQQVVRGDSAAYFCASSSRGRYQETQYFGPGTRLLVL.

The sample holds one count of this clone. The V call is TRBV28, the J call TRBJ2-3, with 9 bases aligning to TRBD2. This CDR3 is built from 15 residues. Germline CDR1 is MDHEN and CDR2 is SYDVKM. Losses at the gene ends were 5 bases for V and 7 bases for J; bases not matched to a gene: 10. The CDR3 coding sequence is TGTGCCAGCAGTCTCGCGGGAGGGCCTACAAATACGCAGTATTTT. Its translation is CASSLAGGPTNTQYF.

This chain connects TRBV5-1 to TRBJ1-4, with 9 bases aligning to TRBD1. The CDR3 has 15 amino acids. Trimming cost V 1 base and J 4 bases; bases outside gene matches: 2. Germline V gene lookup returns CDR1 SGHRS and CDR2 YFSETQ. The CDR3 loop is CASSLSGQGNEKLFF. CDR3 DNA sequence: TGCGCCAGCAGCTTGTCGGGACAGGGTAATGAAAAACTGTTTTTT.

The chain couples TRBV11-2 to TRBJ1-1; tentatively, D is TRBD1 (6 bases). The V gene's germline CDR1 is SGHAT and CDR2 FQNNGV. Trimming took 0 bases from V and 3 from J, leaving 8 bases between them. The CDR3 runs 14 residues. CDR3 protein: CASSLDGGHTEAFF. The CDR3 DNA reads TGTGCCAGCAGCTTAGATGGGGGCCACACTGAAGCTTTCTTT.

The genes are TRBV30 and TRBJ1-2, with D tentatively TRBD1 (5 bases). Germline V gene lookup returns CDR1 GTSNPN and CDR2 SVGIG (reference sequence). V lost 4 bases, J lost 4 bases, and 16 bases lay in between. The CDR3 runs to 14 residues. The CDR3 region is CAWMNLADTYGYTF. For the CDR3, the DNA is TGTGCCTGGATGAATCTTGCGGACACCTATGGCTACACCTTC.

The chain couples TRBV29-1 to TRBJ2-7, with 12 positions matching TRBD2. The germline V gene has CDR1 SQVTM and CDR2 ANQGSEA. J was trimmed by 1 base and V by 7 bases; bases with no gene match: 2. The CDR3 sequence is 13 residues long. The CDR3 sequence is CSAGTSGSYEQYF. The CDR3, as DNA: TGCAGCGCCGGGACTAGCGGGTCCTACGAGCAGTACTTC.

The chain joins TRBV7-6 to TRBJ1-1; 9 bases line up with TRBD1. Per the germline V gene, CDR1 is SGHVS and CDR2 is FNYEAQ. The CDR3 runs 16 residues. With 2 bases clipped from V and 1 base from J, the junction kept 5 bases outside the gene matches. The CDR3 DNA is TGTGCCAGCAGCTTAATGCCGGGACAGGGGAACACTGAAGCTTTCTTT. Translated: CASSLMPGQGNTEAFF. Supplemented by reference TRBV7-6 and TRBJ1-1, the full variable domain reads GAGVSQSPRYKVTKRGQDVALRCDPISGHVSLYWYRQALGQGPEFLTYFNYEAQQDKSGLPNDRFSAERPEGSISTLTIQRTEQRDSAMYRCASSLMPGQGNTEAFFGQGTRLTVV.

CDR3 nucleotides: TGTGCCATCCACCCCGGCGGGAGGGGGAGAGGAGATACGCAGTATTTT. Translation gives CAIHPGGRGRGDTQYF. The chain combines TRBV10-3 with TRBJ2-3; 9 bases line up with TRBD2. The CDR3 sequence is 16 residues long. V shed 8 bases and J 5 bases; nucleotides not matched to a gene: 14. The germline V gene encodes CDR1 ENHRY and CDR2 SYGVKD.

The chain carries TRBV14 and TRBJ1-1; 7 bases map to TRBD1. The CDR3 extends over 13 amino acids. Germline V gives CDR1 SGHDN, CDR2 FVKESK. The junction had 3 bases not matched to a gene; V was cut back by 3 bases and J by 5 bases. The CDR3 sequence is CASSHPGGTEAFF. CDR3 DNA: TGTGCCAGCAGCCACCCAGGGGGTACTGAAGCTTTCTTT.

The J gene is TRBJ2-5, the V gene TRBV28; 9 bases align to TRBD1. CDR3 length: 16 residues. Germline V CDR1 and CDR2: MDHEN, SYDVKM. V was pared by 6 bases and J by 4 bases, with 12 bases of the junction left unmatched. CDR3 protein: CASSLPPQTGGETQYF. CDR3 in DNA: TGTGCCAGCAGCCTCCCTCCGCAGACAGGGGGAGAGACCCAGTACTTC.

The chain combines TRBV28 with TRBJ2-1, with a possible D match to TRBD2 (5 bases). The CDR3 contains 15 residues. V lost 3 bases, J lost 0 bases, and 9 bases lay in between. Germline CDR1 and CDR2: MDHEN and SYDVKM. The CDR3: CASSFRGSSYNEQFF. The CDR3 DNA follows: TGTGCCAGCAGTTTTCGGGGAAGCTCCTACAATGAGCAGTTCTTC.

The genes are TRBV27 and TRBJ2-6; possibly TRBD2 for D (6 bases). Looked up from germline, CDR1 is MNHEY and CDR2 is SMNVEV (reference sequence). This CDR3 spans 19 amino acids. Between the trimmed V and J ends, which lost 2 bases and 2 bases, there was a span of 19 bases. As DNA, the CDR3 is TGTGCCAGCAGTTTACGCCCGCCGGCGGGAACGACTGGGGCCAACGTCCTGACTTTC. This encodes CASSLRPPAGTTGANVLTF.

The chain carries TRBV28 and TRBJ1-2; D not resolved. Trimming pared 2 bases from V and 5 bases from J, leaving 12 bases between. In germline, CDR1 is MDHEN, CDR2 SYDVKM. The CDR3 is 14 amino acids. This CDR3 reads CASSLTGSRYGYTF. The CDR3 DNA reads TGTGCCAGCAGTTTAACCGGGAGTAGGTATGGCTACACCTTC.

The chain joins TRBV18 to TRBJ1-2; TRBD1 is a possible D gene (5 bases). Trimming left V 6 bases short and J 8 bases short, with 16 bases between. Germline CDR1 and CDR2: KGHSH and LQKENI. The CDR3 extends over 13 amino acids. This CDR3 reads CASSLSGVRGYTF. In DNA form, the CDR3 reads TGTGCCAGCTCCCTATCGGGGGTGAGAGGCTACACCTTC.

The chain joins TRBV6-5 to TRBJ2-1, with D maybe TRBD1 (6 bases). The germline V gene has CDR1 MNHEY and CDR2 SVGAGI. The CDR3 is 13 amino acids. The V and J ends lost 6 bases and 3 bases respectively, with 9 bases between them. The CDR3 loop reads CASRRDNYNEQFF. DNA for the CDR3: TGTGCCAGCAGACGGGACAACTACAATGAGCAGTTCTTC.

The chain links TRBV13 to TRBJ1-1; weak D call: TRBD1 (5 bases). This CDR3 has 12 residues. CDR1 PRHDT and CDR2 FYEKMQ come from the germline V gene (reference sequence). Trimming pared 5 bases from V and 6 bases from J, leaving 10 bases between. The CDR3: CASSTGGAEAFF. In nucleotides, the CDR3 is TGTGCCAGCAGCACCGGAGGGGCTGAAGCTTTCTTT.

CDR3 sequence reads: CASRELALDEQFF. In DNA form, the CDR3 reads TGTGCCAGCAGAGAACTAGCTCTGGATGAGCAGTTCTTC. The chain recombines TRBV27 with TRBJ2-1; a possible D gene is TRBD2 (6 bases). CDR3 length: 13 residues. V lost 6 bases and J 8 bases, leaving 14 bases between the germline ends. Germline CDR1 MNHEY, CDR2 SMNVEV (reference sequence).

J is TRBJ1-1 and V is TRBV5-5; no reliable D call. The CDR3 consists of 15 residues. Trimming took 1 base from V and 1 from J, leaving 11 bases between them. Germline CDR1 SGHKS, CDR2 YYEKEE (reference sequence). The CDR3 loop reads CASSLQFMRNTEAFF. CDR3 nucleotide sequence: TGTGCCAGCAGCTTGCAATTTATGAGGAACACTGAAGCTTTCTTT.